The 11 T cell receptor beta chains below come from one sample, sequenced in a study of graft-versus-host responses after intestinal transplantation. Sequencing used immunoSEQ multiplex PCR; TCRdb keeps in-frame clones, though not all of them. The sample records some 7,000 clones, around 30% being singletons. The sequencing used alloreactive CD4+ T cells from a mixed lymphocyte reaction culture, collected before transplantation. Subset given: CFSE-low proliferating T cells sorted from approximately 6-day pre-transplant mixed lymphocyte reaction (GvH or HvG direction). The receptors derive from a human patient who was an organ donor for intestinal transplantation.

The chain uses TRBV7-2 and TRBJ1-2, with TRBD1 matching over 9 bases. The V gene's germline CDR1 is SGHTA and CDR2 FQGNSA. This CDR3 is 17 amino acids long. V shed 1 base, J shed 4 bases, and the junction held 10 bases outside the gene matches. The CDR3, as DNA: TGTGCCAGCAGCTTAGAGCCCCGGACAGGGGCGATCTATGGCTACACCTTC. Its protein is CASSLEPRTGAIYGYTF.

The chain uses TRBV27 and TRBJ2-5; D is possibly TRBD1 (5 bases). The V gene's germline CDR1 is MNHEY and CDR2 SMNVEV (reference sequence). The CDR3 runs to 14 residues. V dropped 3 bases and J dropped 4 bases, with 12 bases sitting between them. As DNA, the CDR3 is TGTGCCAGCAGTTTCCAGCTGGGGCGAGAGACCCAGTACTTC. Translating gives CASSFQLGRETQYF.

The chain combines TRBV11-1 with TRBJ1-2; D is ambiguous. CDR3 length: 17 residues. Per the germline V gene, CDR1 is SGHAT and CDR2 is FQDESV (reference sequence). V dropped 5 bases and J dropped 4 bases, with 23 bases sitting between them. The CDR3 spells CASSPRSEAGKTYGYTF. The CDR3 nucleotides read TGTGCCAGCAGCCCACGTTCTGAGGCTGGAAAGACCTATGGCTACACCTTC.

The gene calls are TRBV9 and TRBJ1-2; 8 positions agree with TRBD1. CDR3 length: 14 residues. The germline V gene has CDR1 SGDLS and CDR2 YYNGEE. V shed 3 bases and J 4 bases; nucleotides not matched to a gene: 5. CDR3: CASSGTGSAYGYTF. The CDR3 DNA sequence: TGTGCCAGCAGCGGGACAGGGTCGGCCTATGGCTACACCTTC.

In this sample, this clone turned up a few times. The chain couples TRBV19 to TRBJ1-2; D perhaps matches TRBD1 (5 bases). The CDR3 contains 16 residues. The germline V gene encodes CDR1 LNHDA and CDR2 SQIVND (reference sequence). The V end lost 4 bases, the J end lost 4 bases, and 19 bases lay between the germline ends. CDR3 in amino acids: CASSRPGSPWGYGYTF. CDR3 DNA sequence: TGTGCCAGTAGTAGGCCAGGGTCCCCGTGGGGCTATGGCTACACCTTC.

The chain has TRBV6-5 and TRBJ1-1; D is ambiguous. The ends were cut back, 8 bases at V and 0 bases at J, with 10 bases in the middle. From germline, CDR1 is MNHEY and CDR2 SVGAGI. The CDR3 runs to 13 residues. CDR3 region: CASLGGVNTEAFF. The DNA for the CDR3 is TGTGCCAGCCTGGGCGGGGTGAACACTGAAGCTTTCTTT.

The gene calls are TRBV19 and TRBJ1-5; tentative D call: TRBD1 (6 bases). The germline CDR1 and CDR2 sequences are LNHDA and SQIVND (reference sequence). V lost 3 bases, J lost 8 bases, and 14 bases lay in between. CDR3 length: 14 residues. Written as DNA, the CDR3 is TGTGCCAGTAGTATCCCGCAGGGGCGAAAGCCCCAGCATTTT. It yields the protein CASSIPQGRKPQHF.

This clone is medium-sized in the sample. The V and J genes are TRBV4-1 and TRBJ2-7, with D possibly TRBD1 on 5 matching bases. CDR3 length equals 14 residues. Between the trimmed V and J ends, which lost 4 bases and 7 bases, there was a span of 17 bases. CDR1 and CDR2 from the germline V gene are MGHRA and YSYEKL. CDR3 region: CASSRTVGRSEQYF. The CDR3 nucleotides are TGCGCCAGCAGCCGTACAGTGGGGCGTTCTGAGCAGTACTTC.

V and J are TRBV7-3 and TRBJ2-3, with TRBD2 as a possible D gene (5 bases). CDR3 length equals 16 residues. Trimming stripped 5 bases from V and 0 bases from J, with 15 bases between. Germline V lookup: CDR1 SGHTA, CDR2 FQGTGA. The CDR3 DNA sequence: TGTGCCAGCAGCCCCCGACTACAAACAAGCACAGATACGCAGTATTTT. Translation gives CASSPRLQTSTDTQYF.

A few counts support this clone. The chain combines TRBV4-1 with TRBJ2-5, with D tentatively TRBD2 (7 bases). V shed 4 bases and J shed 0 bases, with 15 bases lying between them. CDR3 size: 16 residues. Per germline, CDR1 MGHRA and CDR2 YSYEKL. In nucleotides, the CDR3 is TGCGCCAGCAGCCGGGGGAGGGGGGCTTACCAAGAGACCCAGTACTTC. Its protein product is CASSRGRGAYQETQYF.

This clone was recorded a few times. The genes are TRBV4-3 and TRBJ2-7; TRBD2 might be the D (7 bases). The CDR3 consists of 15 residues. Germline assignment: CDR1 LGHNA and CDR2 YSLEER. Trimming stripped 0 bases from V and 1 base from J, with 10 bases between. CDR3: CASSQEGGPSYEQYF. CDR3 DNA sequence: TGCGCCAGCAGCCAAGAGGGGGGGCCTTCCTACGAGCAGTACTTC.